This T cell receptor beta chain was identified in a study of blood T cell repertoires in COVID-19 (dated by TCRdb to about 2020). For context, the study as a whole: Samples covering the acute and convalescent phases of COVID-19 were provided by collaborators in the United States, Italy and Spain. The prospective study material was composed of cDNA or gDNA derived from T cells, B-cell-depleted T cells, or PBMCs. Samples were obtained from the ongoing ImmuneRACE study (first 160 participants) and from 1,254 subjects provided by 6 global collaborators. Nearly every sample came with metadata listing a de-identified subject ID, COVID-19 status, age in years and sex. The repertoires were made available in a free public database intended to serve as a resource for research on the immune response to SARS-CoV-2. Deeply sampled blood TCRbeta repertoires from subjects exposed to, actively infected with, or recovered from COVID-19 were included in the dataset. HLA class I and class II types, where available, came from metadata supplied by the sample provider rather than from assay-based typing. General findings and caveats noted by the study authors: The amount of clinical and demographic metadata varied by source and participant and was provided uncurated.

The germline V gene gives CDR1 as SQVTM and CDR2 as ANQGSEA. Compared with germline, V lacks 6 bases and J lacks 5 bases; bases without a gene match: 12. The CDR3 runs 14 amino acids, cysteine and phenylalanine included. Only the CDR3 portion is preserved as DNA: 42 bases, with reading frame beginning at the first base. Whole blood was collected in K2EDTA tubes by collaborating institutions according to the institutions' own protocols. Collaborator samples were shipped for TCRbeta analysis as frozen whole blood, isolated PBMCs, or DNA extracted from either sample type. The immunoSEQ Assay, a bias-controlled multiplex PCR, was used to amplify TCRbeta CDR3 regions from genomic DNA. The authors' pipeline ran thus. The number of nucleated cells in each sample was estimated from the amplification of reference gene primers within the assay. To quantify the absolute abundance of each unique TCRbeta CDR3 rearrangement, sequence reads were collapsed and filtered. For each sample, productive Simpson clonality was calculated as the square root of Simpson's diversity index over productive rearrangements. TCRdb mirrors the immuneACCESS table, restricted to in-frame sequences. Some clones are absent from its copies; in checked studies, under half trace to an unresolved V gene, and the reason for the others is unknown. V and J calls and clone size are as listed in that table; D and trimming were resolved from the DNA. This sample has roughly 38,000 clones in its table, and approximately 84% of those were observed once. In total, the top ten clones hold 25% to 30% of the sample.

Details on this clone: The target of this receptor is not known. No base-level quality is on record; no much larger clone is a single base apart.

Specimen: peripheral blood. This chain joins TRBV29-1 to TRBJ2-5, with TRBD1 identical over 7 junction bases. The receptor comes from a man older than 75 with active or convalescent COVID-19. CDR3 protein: CSVQKDRAVETQYF. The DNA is TGCAGCGTCCAAAAAGACAGGGCTGTGGAGACCCAGTACTTC.